One and the same sample provided the 13 T cell receptor beta chains below, sequenced in a study of blood T cell repertoires in COVID-19. Using immunoSEQ multiplex PCR, the repertoire was profiled, and TCRdb retains in-frame clones only, with some absent. The sample shows hundreds of thousands of clones, 90% of them seen only once. Sequenced input: PBMCs or T cells enriched from blood (not recorded which). The receptors here all came from a man in his forties or fifties who had been exposed to COVID-19.

The chain's CDR3 is CASSQTGGDTGELFF. In DNA form, the CDR3 reads TGCGCCAGCAGCCAAACGGGAGGGGACACCGGGGAGCTGTTTTTT. V usage is TRBV4-1 and J usage is TRBJ2-2; 8 bases align to TRBD2. The CDR3 runs to 15 residues. The V and J ends lost 2 bases and 3 bases, in that order; junction bases with no gene match: 2. In germline, CDR1 is MGHRA, CDR2 YSYEKL.

J is TRBJ2-1 and V is TRBV30, with 11 bases lining up with TRBD1. Unmatched junction bases numbered 6, after V lost 2 bases and J lost 6 bases. The CDR3 totals 15 residues. Per the germline V gene, CDR1 is GTSNPN and CDR2 is SVGIG (reference sequence). The CDR3 loop is CAWSPDRGLLNEQFF. CDR3 nucleotide sequence: TGTGCCTGGAGTCCGGACAGGGGGCTTCTCAATGAGCAGTTCTTC.

The V gene is TRBV18, the J gene TRBJ1-4; D is unresolved. CDR1 is KGHSH and CDR2 is LQKENI in the germline V gene. V lost 0 bases and J lost 8, with 16 bases in between. The CDR3 spans 16 residues. For the CDR3, the DNA is TGTGCCAGCTCACCACCTCAGGCTGGGTATGGCGAAAAACTGTTTTTT. Protein product: CASSPPQAGYGEKLFF.

The chain combines TRBV11-2 with TRBJ2-1; 8 bases agree with TRBD2. The CDR3 spans 17 residues. The germline CDR1 and CDR2 sequences are SGHAT and FQNNGV. Losses at the gene ends were 3 bases for V and 5 bases for J; bases not matched to a gene: 12. DNA of the CDR3: TGTGCCAGCAGCTTTGGGGTAGCGGGATTACCGAACAATGAGCAGTTCTTC. Protein product: CASSFGVAGLPNNEQFF.

The CDR3 is CASSEPTGGQFF. The CDR3 coding sequence is TGCGCCAGCAGCGAACCCACGGGGGGGCAGTTCTTC. This chain connects TRBV5-1 to TRBJ2-1, with 7 bases fitting TRBD2. CDR3 length equals 12 residues. In germline, CDR1 is SGHRS, CDR2 YFSETQ. Trimming removed 4 bases from V and 12 bases from J; junction bases left unmatched: 7.

The gene calls are TRBV5-1 and TRBJ2-6; weak D call: TRBD1 (5 bases). The CDR3 is made up of 17 amino acids. Deletions cut 0 bases from V and 0 bases from J, with 10 bases between. CDR1 and CDR2 from the germline V gene are SGHRS and YFSETQ. The CDR3, as DNA: TGCGCCAGCAGCTTGGAAACAGGCAACTCTGGGGCCAACGTCCTGACTTTC. Translated: CASSLETGNSGANVLTF. The full variable domain, with the rest looked up from reference TRBV5-1 and TRBJ2-6, is KAGVTQTPRYLIKTRGQQVTLSCSPISGHRSVSWYQQTPGQGLQFLFEYFSETQRNKGNFPGRFSGRQFSNSRSEMNVSTLELGDSALYLCASSLETGNSGANVLTFGAGSRLTVL.

Turning to this clone: This sample includes further DNA sequences coding for the same CDR3. V and J are TRBV5-1 and TRBJ2-1; perhaps TRBD2 as D (6 bases). Germline CDR1 is SGHRS and CDR2 is YFSETQ. The CDR3 consists of 15 residues. Trimming cost V 0 bases and J 4 bases, with 11 bases left between them. CDR3 sequence (DNA): TGCGCCAGCAGCTTGGTGACTGGGGGGTACAATGAGCAGTTCTTC. It yields the protein CASSLVTGGYNEQFF.

V and J are TRBV10-3 and TRBJ2-1; the match to TRBD2 covers 10 bases. J was trimmed by 0 bases and V by 4 bases; bases with no gene match: 12. This CDR3 is 19 amino acids long. Germline V gene sequence: CDR1 ENHRY, CDR2 SYGVKD. CDR3 sequence (DNA): TGTGCCATCAGTGTATGGACTAGCGGAATCGCTTCCTCCTACAATGAGCAGTTCTTC. Its translation: CAISVWTSGIASSYNEQFF.

This clone was detected a few times. V usage is TRBV24-1 and J usage is TRBJ2-3, with 8 bases that match TRBD1. J lost 2 bases, V lost 3 bases, and 3 bases had no gene match. The CDR3 covers 15 residues. Germline V gene sequence: CDR1 KGHDR, CDR2 SFDVKD. In nucleotides, the CDR3 is TGTGCCACCAGTGATGTGGACAGGGACACAGATACGCAGTATTTT. Translating gives CATSDVDRDTDTQYF.

The chain carries TRBV27 and TRBJ1-6; D gene unclear. Trimming stripped 3 bases from V and 9 bases from J, with 6 bases between. The CDR3 is 12 residues long. Germline assignment: CDR1 MNHEY and CDR2 SMNVEV (reference sequence). The CDR3 loop reads CASSLRRSPLHF. The CDR3, as DNA: TGTGCCAGCAGTTTGAGGCGTTCACCCCTCCACTTT.

The chain recombines TRBV5-1 with TRBJ1-5; TRBD1 matches at 7 bases. The J segment lost 7 bases and the V segment lost 3 bases, leaving 7 bases of the junction unmatched. This CDR3 has 14 amino acids. Germline V gene data show CDR1 as SGHRS and CDR2 as YFSETQ. The CDR3 reads CASSYGTEDQPQHF. The CDR3 region has the DNA TGCGCCAGCAGCTATGGGACAGAAGACCAGCCCCAGCATTTT.

The genes are TRBV5-1 and TRBJ1-4, with 7 bases that match TRBD1. The germline CDR1 and CDR2 sequences are SGHRS and YFSETQ. The CDR3 length is 14 residues. V lost 8 bases, J lost 5 bases, and 9 bases stayed unmatched. CDR3 DNA sequence: TGCGCCAGGGTGGGGGAGACAGGGAATGAAAAACTGTTTTTT. This codes for CARVGETGNEKLFF.

The chain employs TRBV5-1 and TRBJ2-5; 7 bases fit TRBD1. This CDR3 is built from 14 residues. J was trimmed by 2 bases and V by 4 bases; bases with no gene match: 5. The germline gives CDR1 SGHRS, CDR2 YFSETQ. CDR3: CASSPTGQQETQYF. CDR3 DNA: TGCGCCAGCAGCCCAACGGGACAGCAAGAGACCCAGTACTTC. Based on the CDR3 plus reference TRBV5-1 and TRBJ2-5, the full variable domain is KAGVTQTPRYLIKTRGQQVTLSCSPISGHRSVSWYQQTPGQGLQFLFEYFSETQRNKGNFPGRFSGRQFSNSRSEMNVSTLELGDSALYLCASSPTGQQETQYFGPGTRLLVL.